Below are 8 T cell receptor beta chains sequenced from a single sample in a study of identical twins. TCRdb independently ran MiXCR on the 5' RACE reads; one entry per CDR3 protein. The sample holds some 590,000 distinct CDR3 sequences, 9.6% seen once. The same sample was also studied in work on yellow fever vaccine responses in identical twins.

Sample: PBMCs. All receptors derive from a woman between 18 and 29 years old in good health.

This clonotype has only a few counts. The chain is built from TRBV12-3 or TRBV12-4 and TRBJ1-2, with D perhaps matching TRBD1 (6 bases). The CDR3 runs to 14 residues. Deletions cut 4 bases from V and 4 bases from J, with 13 bases between. CDR3 region: CASSYSGTFYGYTF. As DNA, the CDR3 is TGTGCCAGCAGTTATTCCGGGACATTCTATGGCTACACCTTC.

This clonotype came up many times. The gene calls are TRBV10-3 and TRBJ1-2, with a weak D call TRBD1 (5 bases). In germline, CDR1 is ENHRY, CDR2 SYGVKD. The CDR3 consists of 13 residues. Trimming pared 0 bases from V and 7 bases from J, leaving 9 bases between. CDR3 sequence (DNA): TGTGCCATCAGTGAGTCCGGGACTTTTGGCTACACCTTC. As protein: CAISESGTFGYTF.

This clonotype was seen many times. The chain recombines TRBV7-7 with TRBJ2-2; 10 nucleotides align to TRBD2. Germline CDR1 and CDR2: SSHAT and FNYEAQ (reference sequence). This CDR3 is 18 amino acids long. The CDR3 DNA reads TGTGCTACCACAGCCGCAGCGCCTAGCGGGAGAGTCGCCGGGGAGCTGTTTTTT. It specifies CATTAAAPSGRVAGELFF.

The rearrangement joins TRBV23-1 to TRBJ2-7, with 8 bases that match TRBD2. TRBV23-1 is an open reading frame whose function is uncertain. V lost 9 bases, J lost 5 bases, and 9 bases stayed unmatched. The CDR3 runs to 13 residues. CDR3 in amino acids: CAREHSGNDEQYF. The CDR3 DNA is TGCGCCAGGGAGCATAGCGGGAATGACGAGCAGTACTTC.

The chain carries TRBV5-1 and TRBJ2-3, with 8 bases lining up with TRBD2. CDR1 and CDR2 (germline): SGHRS, YFSETQ. The V gene end was trimmed by 4 bases and the J gene end by 4 bases; junction bases not matched to a gene: 8. The CDR3 covers 15 residues. The CDR3 is CASSLRGGAADTQYF. The CDR3 DNA follows: TGCGCCAGCAGCCTCCGGGGGGGGGCGGCAGATACGCAGTATTTT.

The chain couples TRBV20-1 to TRBJ2-7, with 7 bases matching TRBD2. Per the germline V gene, CDR1 is DFQATT and CDR2 is SNEGSKA (reference sequence). V shed 2 bases, J shed 0 bases, and the junction held 1 base outside the gene matches. The CDR3 runs 13 residues. As DNA, the CDR3 is TGCAGTGCTAGATGGGGGGGCTCCTACGAGCAGTACTTC. It is translated as CSARWGGSYEQYF.

The chain carries TRBV12-3 or TRBV12-4 and TRBJ2-1; 11 nucleotides agree with TRBD2. The CDR3 sequence is 16 residues long. V lost 6 bases to trimming and J lost 2 bases; unmatched junction nucleotides: 6. The CDR3 nucleotides read TGTGCCAGCAGCTACGGACTAGCGGGCACCTACAATGAGCAGTTCTTC. This gives the protein CASSYGLAGTYNEQFF.

The chain couples TRBV14 to TRBJ2-6; D is possibly TRBD1 or TRBD2 (5 bases each). V was trimmed by 6 bases and J by 2 bases, leaving 11 bases between them. Germline CDR1 SGHDN, CDR2 FVKESK. The CDR3 contains 15 residues. CDR3 amino acids: CASRQVGAGANVLTF. The CDR3 nucleotides are TGTGCCAGCAGACAGGTGGGGGCTGGGGCCAACGTCCTGACTTTC.